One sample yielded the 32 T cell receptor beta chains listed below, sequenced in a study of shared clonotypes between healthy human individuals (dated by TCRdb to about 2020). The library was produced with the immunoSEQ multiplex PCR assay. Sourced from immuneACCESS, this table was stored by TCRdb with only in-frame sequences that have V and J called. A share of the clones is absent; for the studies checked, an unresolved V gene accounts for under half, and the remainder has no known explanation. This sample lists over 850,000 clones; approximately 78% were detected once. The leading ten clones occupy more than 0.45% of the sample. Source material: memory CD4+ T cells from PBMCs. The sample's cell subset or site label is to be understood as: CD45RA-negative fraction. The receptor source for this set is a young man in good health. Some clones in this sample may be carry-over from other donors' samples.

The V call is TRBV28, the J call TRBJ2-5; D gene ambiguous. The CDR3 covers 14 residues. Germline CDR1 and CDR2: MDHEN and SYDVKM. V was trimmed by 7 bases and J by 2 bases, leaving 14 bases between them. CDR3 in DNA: TGTGCCAGCACCCCTCTTGGGTGGCAAGAGACCCAGTACTTC. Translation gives CASTPLGWQETQYF.

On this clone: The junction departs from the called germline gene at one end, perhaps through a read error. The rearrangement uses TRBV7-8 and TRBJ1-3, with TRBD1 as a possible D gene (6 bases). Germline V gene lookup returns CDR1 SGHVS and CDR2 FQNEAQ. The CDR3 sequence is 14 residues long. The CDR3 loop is CASSARLVKGELHF. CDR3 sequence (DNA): TGTGCCAGCAGCGCGAGATTAGTAAAGGGGGAGTTACATTTT.

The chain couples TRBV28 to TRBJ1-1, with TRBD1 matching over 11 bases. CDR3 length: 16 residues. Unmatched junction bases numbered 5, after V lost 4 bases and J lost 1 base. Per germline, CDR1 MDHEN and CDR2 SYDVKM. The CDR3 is CASSSPGTGGNTEAFF. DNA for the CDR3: TGTGCCAGCAGTTCCCCCGGGACAGGGGGGAACACTGAAGCTTTCTTT.

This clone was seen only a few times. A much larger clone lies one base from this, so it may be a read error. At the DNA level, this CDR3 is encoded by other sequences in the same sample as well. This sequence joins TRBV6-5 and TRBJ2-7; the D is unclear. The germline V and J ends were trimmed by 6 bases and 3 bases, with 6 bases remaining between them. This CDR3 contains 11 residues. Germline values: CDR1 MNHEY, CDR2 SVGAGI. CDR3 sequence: CASSSNYEQYF. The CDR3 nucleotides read TGTGCCAGCAGCTCCAACTACGAGCAGTACTTC.

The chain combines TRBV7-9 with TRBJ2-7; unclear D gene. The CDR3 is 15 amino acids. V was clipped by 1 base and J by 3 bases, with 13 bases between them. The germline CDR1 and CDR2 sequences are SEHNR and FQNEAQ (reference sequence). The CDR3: CASSLVALWSYEQYF. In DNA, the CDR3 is TGTGCCAGCAGCTTAGTAGCCCTGTGGAGCTACGAGCAGTACTTC.

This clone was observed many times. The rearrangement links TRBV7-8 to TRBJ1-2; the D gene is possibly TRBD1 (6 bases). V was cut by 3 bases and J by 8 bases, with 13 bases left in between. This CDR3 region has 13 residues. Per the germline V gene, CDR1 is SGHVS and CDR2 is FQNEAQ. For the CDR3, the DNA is TGTGCCAGCAGCTTGACAGGAGGAGGGGGCTACACCTTC. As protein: CASSLTGGGGYTF.

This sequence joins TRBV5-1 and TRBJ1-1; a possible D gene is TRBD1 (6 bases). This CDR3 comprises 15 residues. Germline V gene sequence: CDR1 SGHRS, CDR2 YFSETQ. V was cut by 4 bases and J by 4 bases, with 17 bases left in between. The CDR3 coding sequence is TGCGCCAGCAGCACCGGACAGACAGGAGGCACTGAAGCTTTCTTT. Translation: CASSTGQTGGTEAFF.

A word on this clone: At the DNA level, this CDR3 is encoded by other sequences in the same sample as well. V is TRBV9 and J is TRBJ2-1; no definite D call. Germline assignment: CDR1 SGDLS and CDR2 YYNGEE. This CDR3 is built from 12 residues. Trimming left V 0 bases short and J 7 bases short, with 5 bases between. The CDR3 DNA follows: TGTGCCAGCAGCGTAGGTCGAAATGAGCAGTTCTTC. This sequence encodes CASSVGRNEQFF.

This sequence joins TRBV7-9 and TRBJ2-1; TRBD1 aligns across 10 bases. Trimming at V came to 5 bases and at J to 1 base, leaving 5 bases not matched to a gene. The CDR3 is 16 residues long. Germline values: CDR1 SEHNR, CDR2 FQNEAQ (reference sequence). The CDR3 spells CASSPGQGGSYNEQFF. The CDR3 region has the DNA TGTGCCAGCAGCCCCGGACAGGGGGGGTCCTACAATGAGCAGTTCTTC.

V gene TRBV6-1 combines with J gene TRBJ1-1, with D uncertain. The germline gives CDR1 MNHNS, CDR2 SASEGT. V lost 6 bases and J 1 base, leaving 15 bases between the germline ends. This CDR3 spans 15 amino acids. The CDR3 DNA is TGTGCCAGCAGCCGAGCCCCACAGCCGAACACTGAAGCTTTCTTT. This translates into CASSRAPQPNTEAFF.

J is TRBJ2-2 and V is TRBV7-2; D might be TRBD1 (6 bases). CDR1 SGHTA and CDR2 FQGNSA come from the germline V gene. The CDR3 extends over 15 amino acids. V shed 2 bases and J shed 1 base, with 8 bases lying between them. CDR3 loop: CASSLLTGNTGELFF. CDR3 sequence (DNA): TGTGCCAGCAGCTTATTGACAGGGAACACCGGGGAGCTGTTTTTT.

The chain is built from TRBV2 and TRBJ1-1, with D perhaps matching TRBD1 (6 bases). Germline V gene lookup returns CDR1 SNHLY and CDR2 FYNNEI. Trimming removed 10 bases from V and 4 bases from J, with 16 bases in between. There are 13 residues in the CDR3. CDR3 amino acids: CAKLTGGATEAFF. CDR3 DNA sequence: TGTGCCAAGCTGACAGGTGGGGCCACTGAAGCTTTCTTT. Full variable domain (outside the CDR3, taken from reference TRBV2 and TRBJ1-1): EPEVTQTPSHQVTQMGQEVILRCVPISNHLYFYWYRQILGQKVEFLVSFYNNEISEKSEIFDDQFSVERPDGSNFTLKIRSTKLEDSAMYFCAKLTGGATEAFFGQGTRLTVV.

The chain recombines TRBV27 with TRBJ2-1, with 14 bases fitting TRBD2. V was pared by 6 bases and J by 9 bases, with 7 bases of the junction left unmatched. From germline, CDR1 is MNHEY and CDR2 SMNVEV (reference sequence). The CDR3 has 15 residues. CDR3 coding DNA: TGTGCCAGCAGGTCGGGACTAGCGGGAGCAGGTGAGCAGTTCTTC. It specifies CASRSGLAGAGEQFF.

Here the CDR3 reads CASSLPGSTQYF. In DNA form, the CDR3 reads TGTGCCAGCAGTTTACCGGGGTCCACGCAGTATTTT. The J gene is TRBJ2-3, the V gene TRBV28; D is possibly TRBD2 (5 bases). V shed 2 bases and J shed 9 bases, with 9 bases lying between them. The CDR3 is 12 residues long. Germline loops: CDR1 MDHEN, CDR2 SYDVKM.

The CDR3 DNA follows: TGTGCCAGTTGTCCCACGCCCGGGGGCTATGGCTACACCTTC. This sequence encodes CASCPTPGGYGYTF. This chain uses TRBV19 with TRBJ1-2; a weak D match, TRBD1 (5 bases). The length of the CDR3 is 14 residues. Germline CDR1 LNHDA, CDR2 SQIVND (reference sequence). V dropped 8 bases and J dropped 4 bases, with 17 bases sitting between them.

The CDR3 sequence is CAWRRPQAGGAYSNQPQHF. The CDR3 region has the DNA TGTGCCTGGAGAAGGCCCCAGGCGGGGGGAGCTTATAGCAATCAGCCCCAGCATTTT. This sequence joins TRBV30 and TRBJ1-5; weak D call: TRBD1 (5 bases). This CDR3 spans 19 amino acids. V lost 3 bases to trimming and J lost 0 bases, with 24 bases between them. Germline V CDR1 and CDR2: GTSNPN, SVGIG (reference sequence).

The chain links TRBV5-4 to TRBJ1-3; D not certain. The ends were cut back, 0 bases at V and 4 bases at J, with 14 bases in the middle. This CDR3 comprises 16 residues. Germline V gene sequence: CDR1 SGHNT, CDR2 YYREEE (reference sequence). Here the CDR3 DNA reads TGTGCCAGCAGCTTGGGGTGGTCGGCAGAAGGAAACACCATATATTTT. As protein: CASSLGWSAEGNTIYF.

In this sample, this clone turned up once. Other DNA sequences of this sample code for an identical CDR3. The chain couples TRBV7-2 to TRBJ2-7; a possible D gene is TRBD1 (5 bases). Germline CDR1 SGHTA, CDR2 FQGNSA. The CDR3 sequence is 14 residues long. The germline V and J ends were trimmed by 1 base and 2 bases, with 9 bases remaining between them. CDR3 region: CASSLGTGPYEQYF. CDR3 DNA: TGTGCCAGCAGCTTAGGAACAGGCCCCTACGAGCAGTACTTC.

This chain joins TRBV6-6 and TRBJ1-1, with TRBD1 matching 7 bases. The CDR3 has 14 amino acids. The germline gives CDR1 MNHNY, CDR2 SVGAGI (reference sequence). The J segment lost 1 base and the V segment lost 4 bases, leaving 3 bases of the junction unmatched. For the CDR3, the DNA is TGTGCCAGCAGTTTCTACAGGGGGAACACTGAAGCTTTCTTT. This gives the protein CASSFYRGNTEAFF.

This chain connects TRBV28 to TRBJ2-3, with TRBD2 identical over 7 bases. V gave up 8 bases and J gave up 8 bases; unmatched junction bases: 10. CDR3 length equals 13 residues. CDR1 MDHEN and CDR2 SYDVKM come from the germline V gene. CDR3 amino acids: CASWGLAEGTQYF. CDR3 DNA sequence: TGTGCCAGCTGGGGTCTAGCGGAGGGTACGCAGTATTTT.

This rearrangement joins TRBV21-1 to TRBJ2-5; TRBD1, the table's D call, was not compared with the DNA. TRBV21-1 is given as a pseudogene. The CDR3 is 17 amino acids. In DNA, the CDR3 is TGTGCCAGCAGCAAAGTCCAGGCAGGCAGGGCGGAAGAGACCCAGTACTTC. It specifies CASSKVQAGRAEETQYF.

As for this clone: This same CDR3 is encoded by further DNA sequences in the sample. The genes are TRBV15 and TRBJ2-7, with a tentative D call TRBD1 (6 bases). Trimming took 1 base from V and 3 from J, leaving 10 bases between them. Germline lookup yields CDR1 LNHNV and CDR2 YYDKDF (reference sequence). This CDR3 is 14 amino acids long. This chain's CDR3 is CATSRGGQSYEQYF. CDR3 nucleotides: TGTGCCACCAGCAGAGGTGGACAGAGCTACGAGCAGTACTTC. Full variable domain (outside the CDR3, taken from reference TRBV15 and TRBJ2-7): DAMVIQNPRYQVTQFGKPVTLSCSQTLNHNVMYWYQQKSSQAPKLLFHYYDKDFNNEADTPDNFQSRRPNTSFCFLDIRSPGLGDTAMYLCATSRGGQSYEQYFGPGTRLTVT.

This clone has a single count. As DNA, the CDR3 is TGCAGCGTCCCGCTGACTAGCGGGCAAGGGAATGAGCAGTTCTTC. This codes for CSVPLTSGQGNEQFF. V is TRBV29-1 and J is TRBJ2-1; 10 bases align to TRBD2. Germline V lookup: CDR1 SQVTM, CDR2 ANQGSEA. V dropped 6 bases and J dropped 7; count of bases not matched to a gene: 12. The CDR3 contains 15 residues.

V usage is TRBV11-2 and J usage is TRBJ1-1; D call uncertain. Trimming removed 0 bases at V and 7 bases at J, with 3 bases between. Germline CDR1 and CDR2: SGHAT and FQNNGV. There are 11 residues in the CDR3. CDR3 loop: CASSLDGEAFF. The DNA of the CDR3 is TGTGCCAGCAGCTTAGACGGTGAAGCTTTCTTT.

The DNA of the CDR3 is TGTGCCTCCCAGGGCGGGACTAACTATGGCTACACCTTC. Its protein product is CASQGGTNYGYTF. The chain has TRBV6-1 and TRBJ1-2, with D perhaps matching TRBD1 (5 bases). Per germline, CDR1 MNHNS and CDR2 SASEGT. Trimming cost V 11 bases and J 0 bases, with 13 bases left between them. CDR3 length: 13 residues.

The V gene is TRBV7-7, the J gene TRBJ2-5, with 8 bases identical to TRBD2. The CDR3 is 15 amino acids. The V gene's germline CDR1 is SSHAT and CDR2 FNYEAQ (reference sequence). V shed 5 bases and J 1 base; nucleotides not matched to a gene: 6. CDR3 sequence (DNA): TGTGCCAGCAGCCGGGTTGGGACTAGCCAAGAGACCCAGTACTTC. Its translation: CASSRVGTSQETQYF.

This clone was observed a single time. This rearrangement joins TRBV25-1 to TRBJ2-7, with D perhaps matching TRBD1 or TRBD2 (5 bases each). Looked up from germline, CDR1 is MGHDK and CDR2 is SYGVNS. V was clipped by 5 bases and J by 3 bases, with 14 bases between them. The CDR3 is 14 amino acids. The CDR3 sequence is CASSRGTGSYEQYF. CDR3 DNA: TGTGCCAGCAGTAGAGGGACGGGGAGCTACGAGCAGTACTTC.

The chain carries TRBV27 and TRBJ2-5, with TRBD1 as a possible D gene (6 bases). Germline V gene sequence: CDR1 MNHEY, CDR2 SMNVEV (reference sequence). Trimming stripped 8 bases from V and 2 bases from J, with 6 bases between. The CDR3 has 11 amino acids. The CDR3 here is CASGTQETQYF. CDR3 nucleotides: TGTGCCAGCGGGACACAAGAGACCCAGTACTTC.

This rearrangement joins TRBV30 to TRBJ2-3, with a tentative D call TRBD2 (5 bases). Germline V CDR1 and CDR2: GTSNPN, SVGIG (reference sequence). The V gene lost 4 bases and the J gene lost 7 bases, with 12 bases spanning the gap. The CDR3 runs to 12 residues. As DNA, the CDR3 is TGTGCCTGGAACCCCCCCGGGAATACGCAGTATTTT. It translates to CAWNPPGNTQYF.

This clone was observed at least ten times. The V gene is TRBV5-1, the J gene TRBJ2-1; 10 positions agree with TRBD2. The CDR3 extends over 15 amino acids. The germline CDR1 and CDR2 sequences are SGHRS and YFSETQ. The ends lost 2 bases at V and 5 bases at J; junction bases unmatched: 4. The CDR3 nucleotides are TGCGCCAGCAGCTTCATAGCGGGAGGCGACAATGAGCAGTTCTTC. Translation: CASSFIAGGDNEQFF. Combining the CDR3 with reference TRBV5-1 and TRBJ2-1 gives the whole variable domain KAGVTQTPRYLIKTRGQQVTLSCSPISGHRSVSWYQQTPGQGLQFLFEYFSETQRNKGNFPGRFSGRQFSNSRSEMNVSTLELGDSALYLCASSFIAGGDNEQFFGPGTRLTVL.

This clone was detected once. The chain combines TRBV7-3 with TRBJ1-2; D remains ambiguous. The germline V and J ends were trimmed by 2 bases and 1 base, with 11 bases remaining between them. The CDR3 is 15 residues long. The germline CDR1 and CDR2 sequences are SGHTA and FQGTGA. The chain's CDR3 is CASSLPSTVNYGYTF. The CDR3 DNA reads TGTGCCAGCAGCTTACCCTCAACTGTTAACTATGGCTACACCTTC.

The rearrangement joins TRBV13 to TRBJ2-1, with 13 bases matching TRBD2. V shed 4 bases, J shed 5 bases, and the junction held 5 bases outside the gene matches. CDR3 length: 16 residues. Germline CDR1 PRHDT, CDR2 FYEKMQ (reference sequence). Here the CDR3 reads CASSSGLAGFDNEQFF. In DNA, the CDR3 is TGTGCCAGCAGCTCGGGACTAGCGGGGTTCGACAATGAGCAGTTCTTC.